This T cell receptor (beta chain) was sequenced in a study of cytomegalovirus exposure and HLA in healthy donors. Background on the study: Tens of millions of unique TCRs, all from HLA-typed donors, were included in an early release of the data. General observations from the study: A later analysis reportedly found that, within productive TCRs, an Asian-associated ancestry cluster had fewer N-insertions than the mean observed across the approximately 600 donors.

V trimming: 0 bases; J trimming: 6 bases; junction bases outside the gene matches: 5. The CDR3 loop spans 15 amino acids. Germline V gene data show CDR1 as LNHNV and CDR2 as YYDKDF (reference sequence). Primers included in the PCR were 60 Vbeta and 13 Jbeta primers. Clones were read by immunoSEQ multiplex PCR, and TCRdb kept only the in-frame ones, dropping some. The data contain just over 150,000 clones, around 84% of them singletons. Only one count was recorded for this clone. The antigen remains unidentified. The gene calls are TRBV15 and TRBJ2-5, with 9 nucleotides matching TRBD2. The clonotype comes from a man aged 45 to 65 in good health and CMV-seropositive. Material: PBMCs. Here the CDR3 DNA reads TGTGCCACCAGCAGAGACCCAGCGGGGGGACAGACCCAGTACTTC. Translation gives CATSRDPAGGQTQYF.